The clone carrying this T cell receptor (beta chain) was observed a handful of times. The data belong to a study of blood T cell repertoires in COVID-19. Study-level information: Spain, Italy and the United States supplied samples that represented acute and convalescent COVID-19. T cells, B-cell-depleted T cells, or PBMCs provided the cDNA or gDNA that served as material.

Seattle enrolled patients during active infection and tracked them longitudinally. Original processing notes: By means of reference gene primer amplification, nucleated cell counts were estimated. Here immunoSEQ multiplex PCR was the method, and the copy in TCRdb shows in-frame clones only, minus some. That table supplies the V and J calls and clone size; D and trimming were determined from the DNA. The table includes about 94,000 clones, 74% detected once. The length of the CDR3 is 13 residues. The ends were cut back, 5 bases at V and 8 bases at J, with 15 bases in the middle. CDR1 MDHEN and CDR2 SYDVKM come from the germline V gene.

The clonotype comes from a man between 65 and 79 years old with COVID-19, enrolled during active disease. Source material: peripheral blood. V is TRBV28 and J is TRBJ1-2; D is possibly TRBD1 (6 bases). The CDR3 region is CASSRTGPKGYTF. In DNA form, the CDR3 reads TGTGCCAGCAGTCGCACAGGGCCCAAGGGCTACACCTTC.